What follows are 2 T cell receptor beta chains derived from one specimen sequenced in a study of blood T cell repertoires in COVID-19. Measured with immunoSEQ multiplex PCR; TCRdb has only the in-frame clones, and not every one. The repertoire holds about 150,000 clones, with approximately 85% as singletons. Material for sequencing was peripheral blood. These receptors originate from a woman aged 55-69 years with COVID-19, enrolled during active disease.

V and J are TRBV15 and TRBJ2-3; possible D gene TRBD2, 6 bases. V was cut by 4 bases and J by 2 bases, with 10 bases left in between. Germline assignment: CDR1 LNHNV and CDR2 YYDKDF (reference sequence). The CDR3 contains 14 residues. Written as DNA, the CDR3 is TGTGCCACCAGCACCGGGGGAGACACAGATACGCAGTATTTT. Translating it yields CATSTGGDTDTQYF.

This clone was observed a single time. The CDR3 loop reads CASSQGATYEQYF. CDR3 in DNA: TGTGCCAGCAGTCAGGGGGCCACCTACGAGCAGTACTTC. V gene TRBV7-2 combines with J gene TRBJ2-7; TRBD1 agrees at 8 bases. Germline V CDR1 and CDR2: SGHTA, FQGNSA. This CDR3 contains 13 residues. Trimming cost V 6 bases and J 2 bases; bases outside gene matches: 3.